The rows below give T cell receptor beta chains drawn from one sample of a study of cytomegalovirus exposure and HLA in healthy donors. Repertoires were generated with immunoSEQ multiplex PCR, while TCRdb's copy carries only in-frame clones and drops some. The sample has about 240,000 clones; about 87% are singletons. The sequenced material came from PBMCs. These receptors all stem from a young man in good health and CMV-seronegative. The CDR3 runs from the conserved cysteine through the conserved F or W. Fields, in order: D gene, clone size, J gene, V gene, CDR3 protein, CDR3 DNA. D genes are given only for firm matches. Part of the rows lack a size; the others show once, few, many or a class for expanded clones.

>TRBD2|-|TRBJ2-7|TRBV29-1
CSVVFLAGVLGEQYF
TGCAGCGTTGTGTTTCTAGCGGGAGTGCTGGGCGAGCAGTACTTC
>-|once|TRBJ2-3|TRBV1
CTSSLAGGYTDTQYF
TGCACCAGCAGCCTAGCGGGGGGTTACACAGATACGCAGTATTTT
>-|-|TRBJ1-2|TRBV5-1
CASSPHLTANYGYTF
TGCGCCAGCAGCCCGCACCTAACCGCTAACTATGGCTACACCTTC
>TRBD1|-|TRBJ2-7|TRBV10-1
CASSPGYRGTDEQYF
TGCGCCAGCAGTCCCGGTTACAGGGGAACGGACGAGCAGTACTTC
>-|-|TRBJ2-7|TRBV7-9
CASSRQGGSYEQYF
TGTGCCAGCAGCCGACAGGGAGGATCGTACGAGCAGTACTTC
>TRBD1|-|TRBJ1-2|TRBV30
CAWRLNQGDYGYTF
TGTGCCTGGAGATTGAATCAGGGGGACTATGGCTACACCTTC
>TRBD1|few|TRBJ1-4|TRBV28
CASSFNRGLFF
TGTGCCAGCAGCTTCAACAGGGGGCTGTTTTTT
>TRBD2|-|TRBJ2-2|TRBV5-4
CASSDSGGAFSGELFF
TGTGCCAGCAGCGATAGCGGGGGGGCCTTTAGCGGGGAGCTGTTTTTT
>TRBD2|-|TRBJ2-7|TRBV9
CASSIAGTSGTEQYF
TGTGCCAGCAGCATCGCCGGGACTAGCGGGACCGAGCAGTACTTC
>-|-|TRBJ1-2|TRBV6-5
CASSYSIKPRVYGYTF
TGTGCCAGCAGTTACTCGATTAAACCCAGGGTTTATGGCTACACCTTC
>TRBD2|-|TRBJ2-3|TRBV19
CASSIGPIGGKSTDTQYF
TGTGCCAGTAGTATAGGTCCCATCGGGGGGAAGAGCACAGATACGCAGTATTTT
>TRBD2|-|TRBJ2-1|TRBV7-2
CASSSKGLADYNEQFF
TGTGCCAGCAGCTCCAAGGGACTAGCGGATTACAATGAGCAGTTCTTC